This TCR beta chain was identified in a study of blood T cell repertoires in COVID-19 (dated by TCRdb to 2018 to 2021). Some background on the complete study: Collaborator samples came from the United States, Italy and Spain and covered acute and convalescent phases of COVID-19. The material from the prospective study consisted of cDNA or gDNA derived from T cells, B-cell-depleted T cells, or PBMCs. Deeply sampled blood TCRbeta repertoires from subjects exposed to, actively infected with, or recovered from COVID-19 were included in the dataset. The repertoires were made available in a free public database intended to serve as a resource for research on the immune response to SARS-CoV-2. Samples came from the ongoing ImmuneRACE study (first 160 participants) plus 1,254 subjects from 6 global collaborators. The sample metadata nearly always contained a de-identified subject ID, COVID-19 status, age in years and sex. Where available, HLA class I and class II types were obtained from metadata supplied by the sample provider rather than from assay-based typing.

Enrolling through a virtual design, the prospective study's participants ranged in age from about 18 to 100 years and lived across 20 to 30 United States geographic areas. Cohort assignment in the prospective study relied on participant-reported clinical history from a screening survey and a study questionnaire. ImmuneRACE Cohort 3 recovered participants were defined by two consecutive negative NP/OP PCR tests, healthcare professional clearance, or symptom resolution. Mobile phlebotomists in the prospective study collected whole blood, serum and a nasopharyngeal or oropharyngeal swab from every participant. Over a roughly 2-month period, participants in the prospective study had the option of providing additional blood draws and questionnaires. Prospective study blood samples were shipped either frozen or at room temperature before DNA extraction. About this clone itself: Its antigen remains unidentified. Base qualities were left out, and no much larger clone turns up one base away.

The investigation overall reported the following: The quantity of clinical and demographic metadata differed by source and by participant and was supplied without curation.

The immunoSEQ Assay, a bias-controlled multiplex PCR, was used to amplify TCRbeta CDR3 regions from genomic DNA. The study's own analysis went as follows. The number of nucleated cells in each sample was estimated from the amplification of reference gene primers within the assay. Sequence reads were collapsed and filtered to measure the absolute abundance of every unique TCRbeta CDR3 rearrangement. For each sample, productive Simpson clonality was calculated by taking the square root of Simpson's diversity index across productive rearrangements. TCRdb stores this immuneACCESS table with in-frame sequences only. Part of the clones is absent; in the studies checked, under half of the shortfall reflects unresolved V genes, and no reason is known for the rest. V, J and clone size derive from that table, while D and trimming were established from the DNA sequence. The sample has approximately 300,000 clones on record, roughly 90% of them singletons. 4.5% to 5.5% of the sample is in the top ten clones.

From its cysteine to its phenylalanine, the CDR3 spans 13 amino acids. Only the CDR3 DNA stays, 39 bases, in frame from base 1. V gives up 2 bases and J gives up 4 bases, and the segment between their germline ends measures 8 bases. This clonotype originated in a man in his 60s who had recovered from COVID-19. What was sequenced was PBMCs or T cells enriched from blood (not recorded which). Recombination linked TRBV12-3 or TRBV12-4 to TRBJ1-2; the D gene remains uncertain. The DNA sequence is as follows: TGTGCCAGCAGTTTAATGACAACCTATGGCTACACCTTC. This translates into CASSLMTTYGYTF.